The 22 T cell receptor beta chains given below trace back to one sample, sequenced in a study of CD8+ T cells in alopecia areata. Following extraction, RNA underwent reverse transcription to cDNA, which served as the sequencing template. The table came from immunoSEQ multiplex PCR; TCRdb's copy has only in-frame clones and leaves some out. The table records roughly 200,000 clones, more than 55% of them present only once. The treatment was: oral pan-JAK inhibitor, 5-10 mg twice daily. The sequenced sample was CD4+ T cells sorted from blood, obtained at week 4, from a patient treated with tofacitinib. The source of these receptors is a human donor with alopecia areata.

This clone was seen a few times. V is TRBV5-4 and J is TRBJ1-6, with 7 bases that match TRBD1. The CDR3 consists of 19 residues. Germline V CDR1 and CDR2: SGHNT, YYREEE (reference sequence). Trimming took 4 bases from V and 6 from J; bases not matched to a gene: 19. CDR3 bases: TGTGCCAGCAGCATCCCTGATTCAAGACAGGGTCACCCTAATTCACCCCTCCACTTT. Amino acid sequence: CASSIPDSRQGHPNSPLHF.

In its sample, this clone was seen a few times. The chain uses TRBV5-1 and TRBJ2-4; 9 bases match TRBD2. The CDR3 has 18 amino acids. Germline-derived CDR1 and CDR2 are SGHRS and YFSETQ. V lost 5 bases to trimming and J lost 0 bases; unmatched junction nucleotides: 12. This chain's CDR3 is CASRSSGERRLAKNIQYF. The CDR3 DNA sequence: TGCGCCAGCAGGTCTAGCGGGGAACGGCGACTAGCCAAAAACATTCAGTACTTC.

The chain links TRBV6-5 to TRBJ1-5; TRBD1 might be the D (5 bases). The germline V and J ends were trimmed by 2 bases and 7 bases, with 9 bases remaining between them. This CDR3 contains 13 residues. The germline CDR1 and CDR2 sequences are MNHEY and SVGAGI. CDR3 sequence (DNA): TGTGCCAGCAGTTACGCGGACAACCAGCCCCAGCATTTT. It codes for CASSYADNQPQHF.

The chain recombines TRBV29-1 with TRBJ1-2; D unclear. CDR1 is SQVTM and CDR2 is ANQGSEA in the germline V gene. The V and J ends lost 5 bases and 8 bases respectively, with 12 bases between them. There are 11 residues in the CDR3. The CDR3 protein is CSVRLERGYTF. CDR3 DNA: TGCAGCGTTCGCCTGGAAAGGGGCTACACCTTC.

The chain uses TRBV7-2 and TRBJ1-6, with D possibly TRBD1 on 5 matching bases. Germline loops: CDR1 SGHTA, CDR2 FQGNSA. CDR3 length equals 12 residues. With 6 bases removed from V and 7 bases from J, the gap between germline ends came to 7 bases. CDR3 in amino acids: CASSPGNSPLHF. CDR3 coding DNA: TGTGCCAGCAGTCCAGGGAATTCACCCCTCCACTTT.

The V gene is TRBV2, the J gene TRBJ1-5; 10 bases are shared with TRBD1. The V gene end was trimmed by 8 bases and the J gene end by 6 bases; junction bases not matched to a gene: 4. This CDR3 region has 13 residues. Germline V CDR1 and CDR2: SNHLY, FYNNEI. DNA of the CDR3: TGTGCCAGCCACCGGACAGGGGGTCAGCCCCAGCATTTT. It specifies CASHRTGGQPQHF.

As DNA, the CDR3 is TGTGCCAGCAGCTTCGGGGGTGATAACACTGAAGCTTTCTTT. Protein product: CASSFGGDNTEAFF. The chain couples TRBV7-9 to TRBJ1-1, with a possible D match to TRBD1 (5 bases). Trimming cost V 3 bases and J 2 bases, with 10 bases left between them. Germline V gene sequence: CDR1 SEHNR, CDR2 FQNEAQ (reference sequence). The CDR3 covers 14 residues.

The V gene is TRBV30, the J gene TRBJ2-2; D is uncertain. The CDR3 is made up of 12 amino acids. Germline V gene lookup returns CDR1 GTSNPN and CDR2 SVGIG (reference sequence). V lost 2 bases to trimming and J lost 5 bases, with 6 bases between them. The CDR3 loop reads CAWSTITGELFF. For the CDR3, the DNA is TGTGCCTGGAGTACCATTACCGGGGAGCTGTTTTTT.

The chain uses TRBV27 and TRBJ1-1, with D unclear. CDR3 length equals 14 residues. Between the trimmed V and J ends, which lost 6 bases and 2 bases, there was a span of 13 bases. CDR1 is MNHEY, CDR2 SMNVEV, per germline (reference sequence). CDR3 region: CASRTLDRNTEAFF. In DNA form, the CDR3 reads TGTGCCAGCAGAACCTTGGATAGAAACACTGAAGCTTTCTTT.

The V gene is TRBV28, the J gene TRBJ1-5; D call uncertain. The CDR3 has 15 residues. Germline V gene lookup returns CDR1 MDHEN and CDR2 SYDVKM. Deletions cut 5 bases from V and 4 bases from J, with 15 bases between. CDR3: CASSREGARNQPQHF. CDR3 sequence (DNA): TGTGCCAGCAGTCGAGAGGGAGCAAGAAATCAGCCCCAGCATTTT.

J is TRBJ1-6 and V is TRBV15; weak D call: TRBD1 (5 bases). V lost 3 bases and J lost 12, with 21 bases in between. This CDR3 is 16 amino acids long. Germline V gene lookup returns CDR1 LNHNV and CDR2 YYDKDF (reference sequence). The CDR3 bases are TGTGCCACCAGCAGGCTTGTATCTGGGACGAGCGGACCCCTCCACTTT. This translates into CATSRLVSGTSGPLHF.

The chain recombines TRBV5-4 with TRBJ2-7; TRBD1 matches 7 bases. V lost 4 bases to trimming and J lost 5 bases; unmatched junction nucleotides: 12. CDR3 size: 15 residues. CDR1 and CDR2 from the germline V gene are SGHNT and YYREEE (reference sequence). This CDR3 is CASSRPVGGRHEQYF. Written as DNA, the CDR3 is TGTGCCAGCAGCAGGCCGGTAGGGGGCCGCCACGAGCAGTACTTC.

This clone was observed a few times. V gene TRBV5-1 combines with J gene TRBJ2-6; no clear D gene. Germline CDR1 and CDR2: SGHRS and YFSETQ. The ends were cut back, 3 bases at V and 0 bases at J, with 10 bases in the middle. The CDR3 consists of 16 residues. The CDR3 DNA reads as TGCGCCAGCAGCTCGACCTCCAGCTCTGGGGCCAACGTCCTGACTTTC. Its protein is CASSSTSSSGANVLTF.

This chain joins TRBV5-1 and TRBJ1-5; TRBD1 matches at 7 bases. The CDR3 is 16 amino acids. Trimming removed 0 bases from V and 6 bases from J; junction bases left unmatched: 9. Germline CDR1 and CDR2: SGHRS and YFSETQ. The CDR3 protein is CASSLEPTGMVQPQHF. CDR3 nucleotides: TGCGCCAGCAGCTTGGAACCGACAGGGATGGTTCAGCCCCAGCATTTT.

Only a few counts were recorded for this clone. CDR3 loop: CASKLPGGSTGELFF. The CDR3 coding sequence is TGTGCCAGTAAACTTCCAGGGGGCTCTACCGGGGAGCTGTTTTTT. The V gene is TRBV19, the J gene TRBJ2-2, with 8 bases lining up with TRBD1. The V segment lost 7 bases and the J segment 5 bases; nucleotides outside the gene matches: 9. The CDR3 extends over 15 amino acids. Germline V gene sequence: CDR1 LNHDA, CDR2 SQIVND (reference sequence).

The J gene is TRBJ2-5, the V gene TRBV30; 9 bases match TRBD2. V lost 0 bases to trimming and J lost 5 bases; unmatched junction nucleotides: 7. CDR1 GTSNPN and CDR2 SVGIG come from the germline V gene (reference sequence). This CDR3 has 15 amino acids. The CDR3 DNA sequence: TGTGCCTGGAGTGTAAGGGTTAGCGGGGGTGAGACCCAGTACTTC. Its protein is CAWSVRVSGGETQYF.

This clone was counted a few times. The J gene is TRBJ2-7, the V gene TRBV7-2; D is unresolved. CDR1 is SGHTA, CDR2 FQGNSA, per germline. The CDR3 runs to 14 residues. Between the trimmed V and J ends, which lost 5 bases and 2 bases, there was a span of 13 bases. The CDR3 loop is CASSPDRRPYEQYF. The DNA for the CDR3 is TGTGCCAGCAGCCCGGACCGTCGACCCTACGAGCAGTACTTC.

This clone was seen a single time. This sequence joins TRBV7-9 and TRBJ2-7; 7 bases agree with TRBD1. The germline V gene has CDR1 SEHNR and CDR2 FQNEAQ (reference sequence). J gave up 1 base and V 5 bases, and 14 bases lay outside the gene matches. The CDR3 is 17 amino acids. The CDR3 region is CASSPLKGQINSYEQYF. CDR3 nucleotide sequence: TGTGCCAGCAGCCCACTAAAGGGACAGATAAATTCCTACGAGCAGTACTTC.

This chain connects TRBV29-1 to TRBJ2-7; perhaps TRBD2 as D (6 bases). The CDR3 has 13 amino acids. V was cut by 0 bases and J by 4 bases, with 10 bases left in between. Per the germline V gene, CDR1 is SQVTM and CDR2 is ANQGSEA. CDR3 amino acids: CSVEEVRGYEQYF. The CDR3 DNA is TGCAGCGTTGAAGAGGTGCGGGGTTACGAGCAGTACTTC.

To note about this clone: Other DNA sequences of this sample code for an identical CDR3. The chain couples TRBV6-5 to TRBJ1-4; 10 bases match TRBD1. CDR3 length: 15 amino acids. The germline V gene encodes CDR1 MNHEY and CDR2 SVGAGI. Trimming at V came to 0 bases and at J to 6 bases, leaving 1 base not matched to a gene. In DNA, the CDR3 is TGTGCCAGCAGTTACTCGGGGACAGGGGATGAAAAACTGTTTTTT. Translating gives CASSYSGTGDEKLFF.

This clone came up once. This rearrangement joins TRBV28 to TRBJ2-5; perhaps TRBD2 as D (6 bases). CDR1 and CDR2 from the germline V gene are MDHEN and SYDVKM. Trimming removed 6 bases from V and 3 bases from J, with 23 bases in between. This CDR3 spans 17 amino acids. This CDR3 reads CASRPRGRRGLKETQYF. DNA for the CDR3: TGTGCCAGCAGGCCAAGGGGTAGGCGGGGCCTTAAAGAGACCCAGTACTTC.

The V call is TRBV4-1, the J call TRBJ2-5; D might be TRBD2 (5 bases). The CDR3 covers 17 residues. Germline V gene sequence: CDR1 MGHRA, CDR2 YSYEKL. V lost 0 bases and J 3 bases, leaving 17 bases between the germline ends. The CDR3 here is CASSQDRRRRSEETQYF. The CDR3 DNA sequence: TGCGCCAGCAGCCAAGATAGGCGGAGGAGGAGTGAAGAGACCCAGTACTTC.